One and the same sample provided the 9 T cell receptor beta chains below, sequenced in a study of Graves' ophthalmopathy and Graves' hyperthyroidism. Investigators amplified TCR beta CDR3 regions from RNA transcripts. RT-PCR was first run with HTBI primers, then multiplex PCR in a second round. One entry per CDR3 protein, called by TCRdb with MiXCR from the multiplex PCR reads. The profile shows around 400,000 distinct CDR3 sequences, roughly 21% of them singletons. Sequences were obtained from peripheral blood. These receptors were taken from a woman aged 18-35 years with stable Graves' hyperthyroidism.

This clonotype was picked up many times. The chain couples TRBV11-2 to TRBJ2-7; 8 bases align to TRBD2. The CDR3 runs to 14 residues. Germline CDR1 SGHAT, CDR2 FQNNGV. V gave up 6 bases and J gave up 5 bases; unmatched junction bases: 9. CDR3 sequence (DNA): TGTGCCAGCAGTTTTACCGGGACTAGTAACGAGCAGTACTTC. Its translation is CASSFTGTSNEQYF. Drawing the rest from reference TRBV11-2 and TRBJ2-7, the complete variable domain is EAGVAQSPRYKIIEKRQSVAFWCNPISGHATLYWYQQILGQGPKLLIQFQNNGVVDDSQLPKDRFSAERLKGVDSTLKIQPAKLEDSAVYLCASSFTGTSNEQYFGPGTRLTVT.

This clonotype has ten or more counts. The chain couples TRBV4-2 to TRBJ1-2; possible D gene TRBD1, 6 bases. V lost 1 base to trimming and J lost 7 bases, with 22 bases between them. This CDR3 is built from 17 residues. In germline, CDR1 is LGHNA, CDR2 YNFKEQ. This CDR3 reads CASSQGWGRQGVGGYTF. CDR3 bases: TGTGCCAGCAGCCAAGGATGGGGGCGGCAGGGAGTGGGTGGCTACACCTTC.

This clonotype was detected ten times or more. The rearrangement uses TRBV12-3 or TRBV12-4 and TRBJ2-7; 7 bases line up with TRBD1. The CDR3 totals 17 residues. The V and J ends lost 3 bases and 0 bases, in that order; junction bases with no gene match: 11. This CDR3 is CASSFRGRRGHSYEQYF. The CDR3 region has the DNA TGTGCCAGCAGTTTTAGGGGGAGAAGGGGGCACTCCTACGAGCAGTACTTC.

The CDR3 spells CASTDRGNTEAFF. CDR3 in DNA: TGTGCCAGTACAGACAGGGGAAACACTGAAGCTTTCTTT. The chain carries TRBV6-1 and TRBJ1-1; 8 bases line up with TRBD1. Looked up from germline, CDR1 is MNHNS and CDR2 is SASEGT. J gave up 2 bases and V 9 bases, and 5 bases lay outside the gene matches. This CDR3 contains 13 residues.

This clonotype was detected ten times or more. This chain connects TRBV7-3 to TRBJ2-7; 9 bases map to TRBD2. Germline CDR1 reads SGHTA; CDR2 reads FQGTGA. Losses at the gene ends were 0 bases for V and 0 bases for J; bases not matched to a gene: 6. CDR3 length: 17 residues. The CDR3 spells CASSLTSASGTSYEQYF. DNA for the CDR3: TGTGCCAGCAGCTTAACGTCGGCTAGCGGGACCTCCTACGAGCAGTACTTC.

This clonotype was seen only a few times. The rearrangement joins TRBV27 to TRBJ2-5; no definite D call. The V and J ends lost 7 bases and 1 base respectively, with 10 bases between them. Germline V lookup: CDR1 MNHEY, CDR2 SMNVEV (reference sequence). The CDR3 is made up of 13 amino acids. The CDR3 protein is CASTPLGQETQYF. The CDR3 DNA follows: TGTGCCAGCACCCCCTTAGGCCAAGAGACCCAGTACTTC.

The J gene is TRBJ1-1, the V gene TRBV18, with D perhaps TRBD1 (5 bases). The germline V gene encodes CDR1 KGHSH and CDR2 LQKENI. CDR3 length: 15 residues. Trimming stripped 0 bases from V and 4 bases from J, with 12 bases between. CDR3 DNA: TGTGCCAGCTCACCACCGACAGAGGTGACCACTGAAGCTTTCTTT. This codes for CASSPPTEVTTEAFF. The whole variable domain, filled in from reference TRBV18 and TRBJ1-1, reads NAGVMQNPRHLVRRRGQEARLRCSPMKGHSHVYWYRQLPEEGLKFMVYLQKENIIDESGMPKERFSAEFPKEGPSILRIQQVVRGDSAAYFCASSPPTEVTTEAFFGQGTRLTVV.

This clonotype was recorded a few times. The chain combines TRBV7-2 with TRBJ1-6; D might be TRBD1 (6 bases). The germline CDR1 and CDR2 sequences are SGHTA and FQGNSA. V gave up 4 bases and J gave up 5 bases, with 12 bases separating them. CDR3 size: 15 residues. The CDR3 DNA reads as TGTGCCAGCAGCTCCACCGGGACAAATAATTCACCCCTCCACTTT. Protein sequence: CASSSTGTNNSPLHF. Full variable domain (remainder filled in from reference TRBV7-2 and TRBJ1-6): GAGVSQSPSNKVTEKGKDVELRCDPISGHTALYWYRQSLGQGLEFLIYFQGNSAPDKSGLPSDRFSAERTGGSVSTLTIQRTQQEDSAVYLCASSSTGTNNSPLHFGNGTRLTVT.

V is TRBV12-5 and J is TRBJ1-1; D remains ambiguous. The germline gives CDR1 LGHNT, CDR2 FRNRAP. Trimming cost V 1 base and J 10 bases, with 7 bases left between them. The CDR3 covers 11 residues. CDR3 in DNA: TGTGCTAGTGGTTTGGGCCTTATAGCTTTCTTT. Amino acids: CASGLGLIAFF.